The rows below give T cell receptor beta chains drawn from one sample of a study of shared clonotypes between healthy human individuals. The repertoire was sequenced with immunoSEQ multiplex PCR; TCRdb's copy has only in-frame clones and lacks some. The data show 2 million to 3 million clones, 90% to 95% seen once. Sequencing was carried out using naive CD4+ T cells sorted from blood. The receptors were gathered from a man aged 18 to 30 in good health. Each CDR3 is given with its conserved first and last residue. A D gene is named only where the DNA matches it firmly.

v_gene	d_gene	j_gene	CDR3aa	CDR3nt
TRBV21-1	NA	TRBJ2-5	CATQGGGAGQETQYF	TGTGCCACCCAGGGGGGGGGAGCGGGCCAAGAGACCCAGTACTTC
TRBV5-6	TRBD1	TRBJ1-2	CASSLGAGGLSYGYTF	TGTGCCAGCAGCTTGGGGGCAGGGGGCTTGAGCTATGGCTACACCTTC
TRBV14	NA	TRBJ1-1	CASSQDLAGPNTEAFF	TGTGCCAGCAGCCAAGATCTAGCGGGACCGAACACTGAAGCTTTCTTT
TRBV30	NA	TRBJ2-2	CAWSVSGSGELFF	TGTGCCTGGAGTGTCTCCGGCTCCGGGGAGCTGTTTTTT
TRBV27	NA	TRBJ2-5	CASSLVLTQETQYF	TGTGCCAGCAGTTTAGTCCTGACCCAAGAGACCCAGTACTTC
TRBV5-6	NA	TRBJ1-3	CASSVGGIGAGNTIYF	TGTGCCAGCAGCGTGGGGGGCATCGGGGCTGGAAACACCATATATTTT
TRBV11-1	NA	TRBJ2-5	CASRAYPRGEFQETQYF	TGTGCCAGCAGGGCCTATCCGCGGGGCGAATTCCAAGAGACCCAGTACTTC
TRBV30	NA	TRBJ1-2	CAWSTGRADLYGYTF	TGTGCCTGGAGTACGGGGCGTGCGGATCTCTATGGCTACACCTTC
TRBV28	NA	TRBJ2-7	CASSLNSEQYF	TGTGCCAGCAGTTTAAACAGCGAGCAGTACTTC
TRBV9	NA	TRBJ2-5	CARKTQYF	TGTGCCCGAAAGACCCAGTACTTC
TRBV12-5	NA	TRBJ2-6	CASATDGANVLTF	TGTGCTAGTGCCACCGACGGGGCCAACGTCCTGACTTTC
TRBV7-9	NA	TRBJ1-5	CASSKDSYQPQHF	TGTGCCAGCAGCAAGGACAGTTACCAGCCCCAGCATTTT
TRBV12-5	NA	TRBJ2-2	CASGEPRVAGELFF	TGTGCTAGTGGCGAACCGCGAGTGGCCGGGGAGCTGTTTTTT
TRBV7-6	NA	TRBJ2-7	CASSLGESLRQYF	TGTGCCAGCAGCTTAGGGGAGAGCCTTAGGCAGTACTTC
TRBV5-4	NA	TRBJ1-6	CASSLGGFSYNSPLHF	TGTGCCAGCAGCTTGGGAGGATTCTCCTATAATTCACCCCTCCACTTT
TRBV5-1	TRBD2	TRBJ2-3	CASRAGWEGLSSTDTQYF	TGCGCCAGCAGGGCTGGCTGGGAGGGACTGTCTAGCACAGATACGCAGTATTTT
TRBV5-1	NA	TRBJ2-7	CASSLEQAGKTYEQYF	TGCGCCAGCAGCTTGGAGCAGGCAGGGAAGACTTACGAGCAGTACTTC
TRBV4-1	NA	TRBJ1-6	CASSQVGFNNSPLHF	TGCGCCAGCAGCCAAGTAGGGTTCAATAATTCACCCCTCCACTTT
TRBV27	NA	TRBJ2-7	CASSPGLGEQYF	TGTGCCAGCAGTCCGGGACTGGGCGAGCAGTACTTC
TRBV5-1	TRBD1	TRBJ1-4	CASSSTTGGLFF	TGCGCCAGCAGCTCCACGACAGGGGGGCTGTTTTTT